One and the same sample provided the 18 T cell receptor beta chains below, sequenced in a study of neurological immune-mediated disorders. TCRdb called the 5' RACE reads again in MiXCR, with one record for every CDR3 protein. The profile shows 85,000 to 100,000 distinct CDR3 sequences, 3% to 4% of them singletons. Material: PBMCs. These receptors were obtained from a woman aged 18-29 years with multiple sclerosis.

This clonotype was seen at least ten times. The J gene is TRBJ2-1, the V gene TRBV7-2; TRBD1 is a possible D gene (6 bases). This CDR3 has 15 amino acids. Trimming pared 5 bases from V and 7 bases from J, leaving 18 bases between. Per the germline V gene, CDR1 is SGHTA and CDR2 is FQGNSA. This CDR3 is CASSRDRPPGNEQFF. In DNA, the CDR3 is TGTGCCAGCAGCCGCGACAGGCCCCCTGGGAATGAGCAGTTCTTC.

This clonotype was observed many times. The chain couples TRBV5-5 to TRBJ1-2, with D maybe TRBD1 (5 bases). Trimming shortened V by 1 base and J by 3 bases, and 10 bases separated the two germline ends. The CDR3 has 14 amino acids. From germline, CDR1 is SGHKS and CDR2 YYEKEE (reference sequence). CDR3 coding DNA: TGTGCCAGCAGCTTGTTGGGGGGTGACTATGGCTACACCTTC. It codes for CASSLLGGDYGYTF.

The sample holds many counts of this clonotype. This chain uses TRBV12-3 or TRBV12-4 with TRBJ1-2, with D unresolved. V lost 5 bases to trimming and J lost 5 bases, with 9 bases between them. The CDR3 length is 12 residues. The CDR3 region has the DNA TGTGCCAGCAGTCCGGGTGCTTATGGCTACACCTTC. Translation gives CASSPGAYGYTF.

This clonotype showed up many times. The V call is TRBV5-1, the J call TRBJ1-2, with a tentative D call TRBD1 (5 bases). V was clipped by 4 bases and J by 7 bases, with 11 bases between them. Germline values: CDR1 SGHRS, CDR2 YFSETQ. This CDR3 has 12 residues. For the CDR3, the DNA is TGCGCCAGCAGCGACGGACAAATTGGCTACACCTTC. It yields the protein CASSDGQIGYTF. Based on the CDR3 plus reference TRBV5-1 and TRBJ1-2, the full variable domain is KAGVTQTPRYLIKTRGQQVTLSCSPISGHRSVSWYQQTPGQGLQFLFEYFSETQRNKGNFPGRFSGRQFSNSRSEMNVSTLELGDSALYLCASSDGQIGYTFGSGTRLTVV.

The sample holds a few counts of this clonotype. The junction differs from germline at one of its ends, possibly a read error. The gene calls are TRBV4-2 and TRBJ1-6; TRBD1 might be the D (6 bases). The germline V gene has CDR1 LGHNA and CDR2 YNFKEQ. The CDR3 covers 17 residues. The CDR3 spells CASSHVTWGGLDSTLNF. CDR3 nucleotides: TGTGCCAGCAGCCACGTGACCTGGGGGGGCTTGGATTCAACCCTCAACTTT.

This clonotype showed up many times. The rearrangement uses TRBV28 and TRBJ2-1, with 11 bases identical to TRBD1. Germline V gene data show CDR1 as MDHEN and CDR2 as SYDVKM. The CDR3 runs 20 residues. V shed 4 bases and J 0 bases; nucleotides not matched to a gene: 14. The CDR3 reads CASSWWTGGRSLSSYNEQFF. The CDR3 bases are TGTGCCAGCAGTTGGTGGACAGGGGGCCGCTCTTTAAGCTCCTACAATGAGCAGTTCTTC.

In this sample, this clonotype turned up many times. J is TRBJ1-1 and V is TRBV5-5, with 9 bases that match TRBD1. With 4 bases clipped from V and 9 bases from J, the junction kept 7 bases outside the gene matches. From germline, CDR1 is SGHKS and CDR2 YYEKEE (reference sequence). The CDR3 extends over 13 amino acids. CDR3 nucleotide sequence: TGTGCCAGCAGCCTAGGGACAGGGTTTCAAGCTTTCTTT. It specifies CASSLGTGFQAFF.

This clonotype was seen repeatedly, ten times or more. The chain couples TRBV6-5 to TRBJ1-2, with D maybe TRBD1 (5 bases). Trimming pared 2 bases from V and 0 bases from J, leaving 16 bases between. In germline, CDR1 is MNHEY, CDR2 SVGAGI. CDR3 length: 17 amino acids. The CDR3 region is CASSYSFQGRANYGYTF. CDR3 DNA: TGTGCCAGCAGTTACAGCTTTCAGGGCCGGGCTAACTATGGCTACACCTTC.

The sample holds many counts of this clonotype. V is TRBV20-1 and J is TRBJ2-3, with 8 positions matching TRBD1. Losses at the gene ends were 6 bases for V and 1 base for J; bases not matched to a gene: 9. This CDR3 comprises 15 residues. CDR1 is DFQATT and CDR2 is SNEGSKA in the germline V gene (reference sequence). The CDR3 loop reads CSASWTGPGTDTQYF. For the CDR3, the DNA is TGCAGTGCCAGTTGGACAGGGCCGGGCACAGATACGCAGTATTTT.

This chain connects TRBV20-1 to TRBJ1-1, with D uncertain. Trimming took off 1 base at V and 2 bases at J, with 5 bases between the two ends. The CDR3 sequence is 12 residues long. The germline CDR1 and CDR2 sequences are DFQATT and SNEGSKA (reference sequence). CDR3 loop: CSARGVNTEAFF. The DNA for the CDR3 is TGCAGTGCTAGAGGGGTTAACACTGAAGCTTTCTTT.

This clonotype was detected ten times or more. The chain joins TRBV6-5 to TRBJ1-1; possible D gene TRBD1, 6 bases. Per germline, CDR1 MNHEY and CDR2 SVGAGI. There are 14 residues in the CDR3. V lost 7 bases and J lost 5, with 17 bases in between. CDR3 loop: CASINRGARTEAFF. Here the CDR3 DNA reads TGTGCCAGCATAAATAGGGGGGCCAGGACTGAAGCTTTCTTT.

This clonotype was seen more than once but under ten times. A much larger clone differs from this one at a single base, so this may be a read error. The rearrangement links TRBV6-6 to TRBJ2-2, with 9 bases lining up with TRBD2. Germline V lookup: CDR1 MNHNY, CDR2 SVGAGI (reference sequence). V shed 2 bases, J shed 5 bases, and the junction held 6 bases outside the gene matches. The CDR3 runs to 16 residues. The CDR3 region has the DNA TGTGCCAGCAGTTACCCGCGGGGGGGATTAACCGGGGAGCTGTTTTTT. Residues: CASSYPRGGLTGELFF.

The sample holds many counts of this clonotype. The chain combines TRBV10-3 with TRBJ1-3, with D unclear. Germline CDR1 ENHRY, CDR2 SYGVKD. CDR3 length: 12 residues. V lost 5 bases, J lost 2 bases, and 4 bases lay in between. CDR3 amino acids: CAISPAGNTIYF. In nucleotides, the CDR3 is TGTGCCATCAGTCCAGCTGGAAACACCATATATTTT.

This clonotype came up many times. The V and J genes are TRBV11-2 and TRBJ1-2; 10 nucleotides line up with TRBD1. After removal of 4 bases from V and 6 bases from J, the junction contained 5 bases not matched to a gene. CDR1 and CDR2 from the germline V gene are SGHAT and FQNNGV. The CDR3 spans 14 residues. The CDR3 loop is CASSSVGQGNGYTF. The DNA for the CDR3 is TGTGCCAGCAGCTCGGTGGGACAGGGGAATGGCTACACCTTC.

This clonotype was detected ten times or more. J is TRBJ1-2 and V is TRBV5-1; 9 nucleotides line up with TRBD1. With V trimmed by 4 bases and J by 8 bases, 9 bases remained unmatched. The CDR3 spans 14 residues. Germline assignment: CDR1 SGHRS and CDR2 YFSETQ. CDR3 nucleotides: TGCGCCAGCAGCGGGGGACAGGGCAGCGGCGGCTACACCTTC. Amino acids: CASSGGQGSGGYTF.

With respect to this clonotype: In this CDR3 the conserved last residue, phenylalanine or tryptophan, is missing, so a read error is likely. The rearrangement uses TRBV12-3 or TRBV12-4 and TRBJ1-2; D is possibly TRBD1 (6 bases). The ends were cut back, 4 bases at V and 6 bases at J, with 9 bases in the middle. This CDR3 has 12 residues. The CDR3 protein is CASSSQGHGYTN. DNA for the CDR3: TGTGCCAGCAGTTCACAGGGTCATGGCTACACCAAC.

This chain uses TRBV29-1 with TRBJ2-1, with 11 bases fitting TRBD1. In germline, CDR1 is SQVTM, CDR2 ANQGSEA. The CDR3 contains 14 residues. With V trimmed by 6 bases and J by 5 bases, 6 bases remained unmatched. The CDR3 is CSVVGQGANNEQFF. The CDR3 nucleotides are TGCAGCGTCGTAGGACAGGGGGCCAACAATGAGCAGTTCTTC.

This clonotype was detected ten times or more. The chain has TRBV28 and TRBJ2-3; 12 bases map to TRBD2. V was clipped by 2 bases and J by 5 bases; unmatched bases: 5. Germline CDR1 is MDHEN and CDR2 is SYDVKM. The length of the CDR3 is 16 residues. CDR3 in amino acids: CASSLGTSGWGDTQYF. Written as DNA, the CDR3 is TGTGCCAGCAGTTTAGGGACTAGCGGGTGGGGAGATACGCAGTATTTT.